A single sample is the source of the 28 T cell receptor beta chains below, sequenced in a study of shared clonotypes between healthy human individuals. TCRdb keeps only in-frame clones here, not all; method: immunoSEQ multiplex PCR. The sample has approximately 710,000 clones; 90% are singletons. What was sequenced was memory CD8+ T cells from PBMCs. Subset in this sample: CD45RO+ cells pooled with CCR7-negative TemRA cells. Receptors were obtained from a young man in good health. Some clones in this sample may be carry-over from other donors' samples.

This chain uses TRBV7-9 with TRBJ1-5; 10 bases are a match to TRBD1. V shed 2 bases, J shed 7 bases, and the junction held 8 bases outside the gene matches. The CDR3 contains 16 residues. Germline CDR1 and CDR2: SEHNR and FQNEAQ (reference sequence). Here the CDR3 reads CASSLRQGAQEQPQHF. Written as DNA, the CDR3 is TGTGCCAGCAGCTTACGACAGGGGGCGCAGGAACAGCCCCAGCATTTT.

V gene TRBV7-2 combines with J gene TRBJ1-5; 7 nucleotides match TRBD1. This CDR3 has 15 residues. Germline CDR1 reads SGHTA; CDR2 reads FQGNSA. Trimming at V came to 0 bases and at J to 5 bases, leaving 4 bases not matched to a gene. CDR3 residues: CASSLAGQSDQPQHF. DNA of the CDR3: TGTGCCAGCAGCTTAGCGGGACAGTCCGATCAGCCCCAGCATTTT.

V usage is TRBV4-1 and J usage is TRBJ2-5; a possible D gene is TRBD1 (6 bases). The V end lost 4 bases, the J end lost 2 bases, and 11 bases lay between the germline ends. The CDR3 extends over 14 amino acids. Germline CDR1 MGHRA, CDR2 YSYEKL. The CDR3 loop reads CASSLGQLQETQYF. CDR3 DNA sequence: TGCGCCAGCAGCCTTGGACAGCTGCAAGAGACCCAGTACTTC.

The CDR3 DNA reads as TGTGCCAGCAGCCTGGGACCCTCGGGGGAGCAGTACTTC. This codes for CASSLGPSGEQYF. This chain connects TRBV5-6 to TRBJ2-7, with D perhaps TRBD1 or TRBD2 (5 bases each). The germline gives CDR1 SGHDT, CDR2 YYEEEE. The V end was cut by 4 bases, the J end by 7 bases, with 15 bases between. The CDR3 is 13 residues long.

CDR3 sequence: CASSRSGASTDTQYF. The DNA of the CDR3 is TGTGCCAGCAGCCGTAGCGGGGCTAGCACAGATACGCAGTATTTT. V is TRBV7-9 and J is TRBJ2-3; TRBD2 matches 8 bases. The CDR3 spans 15 residues. With 5 bases clipped from V and 0 bases from J, the junction kept 4 bases outside the gene matches. Germline CDR1 SEHNR, CDR2 FQNEAQ (reference sequence).

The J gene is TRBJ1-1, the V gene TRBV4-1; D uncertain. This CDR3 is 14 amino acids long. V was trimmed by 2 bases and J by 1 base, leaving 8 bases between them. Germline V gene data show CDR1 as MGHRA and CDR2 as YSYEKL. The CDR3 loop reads CASSQSRGNTEAFF. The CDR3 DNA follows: TGCGCCAGCAGCCAAAGTCGGGGGAACACTGAAGCTTTCTTT.

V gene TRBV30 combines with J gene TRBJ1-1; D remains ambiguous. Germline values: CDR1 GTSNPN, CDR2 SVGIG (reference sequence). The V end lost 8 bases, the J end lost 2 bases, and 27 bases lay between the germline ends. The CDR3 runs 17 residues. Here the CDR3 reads CAQARKYRGLENTEAFF. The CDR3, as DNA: TGTGCCCAAGCGAGAAAGTATCGAGGGCTAGAAAACACTGAAGCTTTCTTT.

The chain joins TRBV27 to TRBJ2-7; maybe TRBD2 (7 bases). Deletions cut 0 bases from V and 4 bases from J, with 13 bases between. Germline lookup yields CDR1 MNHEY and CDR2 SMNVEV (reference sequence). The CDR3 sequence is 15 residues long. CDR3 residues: CASSLSRGAGYEQYF. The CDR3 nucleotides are TGTGCCAGCAGTTTATCCCGGGGGGCCGGATACGAGCAGTACTTC.

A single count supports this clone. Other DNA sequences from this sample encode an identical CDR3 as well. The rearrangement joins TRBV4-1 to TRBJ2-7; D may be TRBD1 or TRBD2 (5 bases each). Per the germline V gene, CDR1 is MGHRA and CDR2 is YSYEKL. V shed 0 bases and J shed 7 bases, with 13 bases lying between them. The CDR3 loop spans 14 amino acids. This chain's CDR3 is CASSQEGRGDEQYF. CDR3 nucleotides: TGCGCCAGCAGCCAAGAGGGCCGAGGGGATGAGCAGTACTTC.

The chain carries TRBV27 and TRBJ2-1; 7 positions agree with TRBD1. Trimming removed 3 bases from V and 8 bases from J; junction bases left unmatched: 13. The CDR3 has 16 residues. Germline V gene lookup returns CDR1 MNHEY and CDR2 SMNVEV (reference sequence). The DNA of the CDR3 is TGTGCCAGCAGTTTCCTCCGGACACAGGGGACCGATGAGCAGTTCTTC. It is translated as CASSFLRTQGTDEQFF.

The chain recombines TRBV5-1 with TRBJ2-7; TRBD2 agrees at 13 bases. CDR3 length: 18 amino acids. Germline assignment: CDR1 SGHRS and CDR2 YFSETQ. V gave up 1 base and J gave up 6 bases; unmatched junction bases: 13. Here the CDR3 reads CASSLLGRPGLAGVEQYF. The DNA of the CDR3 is TGCGCCAGCAGCTTGTTAGGAAGACCAGGACTAGCGGGAGTCGAGCAGTACTTC.

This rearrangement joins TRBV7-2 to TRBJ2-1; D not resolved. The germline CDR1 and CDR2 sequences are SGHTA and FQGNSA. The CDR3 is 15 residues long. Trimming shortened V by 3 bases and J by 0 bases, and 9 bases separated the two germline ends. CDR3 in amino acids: CASSFILSSYNEQFF. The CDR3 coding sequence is TGTGCCAGCAGCTTTATCCTGAGCTCCTACAATGAGCAGTTCTTC.

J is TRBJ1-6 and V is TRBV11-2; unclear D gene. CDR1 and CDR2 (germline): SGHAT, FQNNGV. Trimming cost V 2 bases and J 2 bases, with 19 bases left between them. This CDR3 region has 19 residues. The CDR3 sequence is CASSLLPGGSRTYNSPLHF. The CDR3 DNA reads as TGTGCCAGCAGCTTACTCCCGGGCGGGTCGAGAACCTATAATTCACCCCTCCACTTT.

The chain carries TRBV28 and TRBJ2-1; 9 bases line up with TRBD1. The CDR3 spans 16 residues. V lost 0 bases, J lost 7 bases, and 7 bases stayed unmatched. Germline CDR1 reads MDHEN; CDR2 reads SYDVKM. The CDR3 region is CASSLWRDRARNEQFF. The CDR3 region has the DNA TGTGCCAGCAGTTTATGGCGGGACAGGGCTCGAAATGAGCAGTTCTTC.

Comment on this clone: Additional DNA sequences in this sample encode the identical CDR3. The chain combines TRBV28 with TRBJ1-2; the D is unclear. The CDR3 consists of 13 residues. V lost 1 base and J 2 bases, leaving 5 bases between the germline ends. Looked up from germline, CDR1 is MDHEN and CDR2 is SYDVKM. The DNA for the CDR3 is TGTGCCAGCAGTTTATCCGGGAACTATGGCTACACCTTC. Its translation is CASSLSGNYGYTF.

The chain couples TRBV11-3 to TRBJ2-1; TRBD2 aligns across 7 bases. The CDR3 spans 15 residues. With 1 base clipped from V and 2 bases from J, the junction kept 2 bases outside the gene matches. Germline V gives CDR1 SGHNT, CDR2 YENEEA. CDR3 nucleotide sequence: TGTGCCAGCAGCTTAGGCGGGAGCGCCTACAATGAGCAGTTCTTC. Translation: CASSLGGSAYNEQFF.

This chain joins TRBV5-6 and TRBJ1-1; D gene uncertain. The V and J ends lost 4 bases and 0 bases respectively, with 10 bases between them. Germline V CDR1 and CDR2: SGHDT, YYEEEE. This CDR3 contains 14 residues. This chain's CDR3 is CASSPDLMNTEAFF. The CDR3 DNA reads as TGTGCCAGCAGCCCGGATCTCATGAACACTGAAGCTTTCTTT.

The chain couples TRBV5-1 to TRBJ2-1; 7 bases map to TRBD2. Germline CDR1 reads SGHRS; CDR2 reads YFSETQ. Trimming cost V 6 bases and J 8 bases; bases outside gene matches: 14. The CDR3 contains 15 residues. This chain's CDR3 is CASTRARRESDEQFF. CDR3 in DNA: TGCGCCAGCACAAGGGCGAGGCGGGAGTCTGATGAGCAGTTCTTC.

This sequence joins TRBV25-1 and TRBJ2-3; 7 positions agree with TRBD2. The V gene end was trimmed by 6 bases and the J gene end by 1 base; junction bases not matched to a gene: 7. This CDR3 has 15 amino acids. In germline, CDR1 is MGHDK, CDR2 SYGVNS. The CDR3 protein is CASRSRGRGTDTQYF. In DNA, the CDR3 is TGTGCCAGCAGAAGCCGTGGGAGGGGCACAGATACGCAGTATTTT.

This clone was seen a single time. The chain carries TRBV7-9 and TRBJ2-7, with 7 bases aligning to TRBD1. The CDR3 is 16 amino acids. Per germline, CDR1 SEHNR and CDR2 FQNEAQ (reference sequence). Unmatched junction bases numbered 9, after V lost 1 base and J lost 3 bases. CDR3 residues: CASSLDPTGLNYEQYF. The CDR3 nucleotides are TGTGCCAGCAGCTTAGACCCGACAGGGCTCAACTACGAGCAGTACTTC.

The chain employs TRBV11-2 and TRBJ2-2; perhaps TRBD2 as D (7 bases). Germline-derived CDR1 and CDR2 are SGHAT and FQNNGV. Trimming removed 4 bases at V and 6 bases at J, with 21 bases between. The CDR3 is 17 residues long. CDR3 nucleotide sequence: TGTGCCAGCAGCTCCCGTAAGGAGGGGGGGTTGGCCGGGGAGCTGTTTTTT. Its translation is CASSSRKEGGLAGELFF.

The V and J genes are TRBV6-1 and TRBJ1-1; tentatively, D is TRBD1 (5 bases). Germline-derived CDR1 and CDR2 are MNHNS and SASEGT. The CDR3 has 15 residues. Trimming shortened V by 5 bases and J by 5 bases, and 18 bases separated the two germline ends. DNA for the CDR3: TGTGCCAGCAGTCCGCGGGGGGGAGGGAAAACTGAAGCTTTCTTT. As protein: CASSPRGGGKTEAFF.

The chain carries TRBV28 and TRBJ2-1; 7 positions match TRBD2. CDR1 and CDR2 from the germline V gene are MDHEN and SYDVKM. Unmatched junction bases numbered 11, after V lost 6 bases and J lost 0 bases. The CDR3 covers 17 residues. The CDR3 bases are TGTGCCAGCAGCCTTGCGCGGGAGTCCATCTCCTACAATGAGCAGTTCTTC. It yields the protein CASSLARESISYNEQFF.

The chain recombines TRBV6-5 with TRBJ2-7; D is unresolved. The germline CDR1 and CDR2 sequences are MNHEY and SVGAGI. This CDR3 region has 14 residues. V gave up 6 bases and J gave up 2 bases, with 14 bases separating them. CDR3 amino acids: CASSPMERPYEQYF. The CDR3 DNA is TGTGCCAGCAGCCCGATGGAACGGCCCTACGAGCAGTACTTC.

The CDR3: CASSHARGLFNEQYF. In nucleotides, the CDR3 is TGTGCCAGCAGCCATGCGCGAGGGCTATTTAACGAGCAGTACTTC. V gene TRBV7-6 combines with J gene TRBJ2-7, with D perhaps TRBD2 (5 bases). Deletions cut 5 bases from V and 5 bases from J, with 19 bases between. Looked up from germline, CDR1 is SGHVS and CDR2 is FNYEAQ. The CDR3 has 15 amino acids. The complete variable domain, with remaining parts taken from reference TRBV7-6 and TRBJ2-7, reads GAGVSQSPRYKVTKRGQDVALRCDPISGHVSLYWYRQALGQGPEFLTYFNYEAQQDKSGLPNDRFSAERPEGSISTLTIQRTEQRDSAMYRCASSHARGLFNEQYFGPGTRLTVT.

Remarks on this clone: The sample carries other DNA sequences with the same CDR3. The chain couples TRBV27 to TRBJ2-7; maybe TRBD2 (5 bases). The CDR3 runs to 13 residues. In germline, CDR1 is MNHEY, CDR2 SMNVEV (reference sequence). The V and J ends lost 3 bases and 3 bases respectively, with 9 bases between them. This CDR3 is CASSLVGSYEQYF. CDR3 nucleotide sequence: TGTGCCAGCAGTTTGGTAGGGAGCTACGAGCAGTACTTC.

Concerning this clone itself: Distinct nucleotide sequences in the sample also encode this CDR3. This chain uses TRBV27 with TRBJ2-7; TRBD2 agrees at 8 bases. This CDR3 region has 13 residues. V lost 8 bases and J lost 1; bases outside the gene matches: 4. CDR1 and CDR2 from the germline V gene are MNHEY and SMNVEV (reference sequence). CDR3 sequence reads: CASSTSGSYEQYF. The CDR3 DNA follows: TGTGCCAGCTCTACTAGCGGTTCCTACGAGCAGTACTTC.

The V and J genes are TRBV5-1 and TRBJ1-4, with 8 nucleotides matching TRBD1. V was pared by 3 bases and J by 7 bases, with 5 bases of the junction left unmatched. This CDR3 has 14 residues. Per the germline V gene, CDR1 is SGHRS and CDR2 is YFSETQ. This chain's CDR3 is CASSSTGVGEKLFF. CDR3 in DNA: TGCGCCAGCAGCTCGACAGGGGTGGGTGAAAAACTGTTTTTT.